The T cell receptor beta chain described here comes from a study of Ad26.COV2.S vaccination and SARS-CoV-2 variants. V was shortened by 5 bases and J by 5 bases, with 12 bases between the two germline ends. Looked up from germline, CDR1 is MNHEY and CDR2 is SVGAGI. The length of the CDR3 is 13 residues. The treatment here: roughly 18 received Ad26.COV2.S at low or high dose, single or two shots; several received placebo; per-sample allocation not given. After the first vaccine or placebo injection, samples were drawn on day 63. This clone showed up just a few times. Clones were read by immunoSEQ multiplex PCR, and TCRdb kept only the in-frame ones, dropping some. Here the sample spans 300,000 to 400,000 clones, 65% to 90% being singletons.

The sample was peripheral blood, taken in a trial of Ad26.COV2.S vaccine versus placebo. The chain employs TRBV6-5 and TRBJ1-1, with D hard to call. This TCR was recovered from a person between 18 and 65 years old who received the Ad26.COV2.S COVID-19 vaccine or a placebo. This CDR3 reads CASSPWGGTEAFF. The CDR3 coding sequence is TGTGCCAGCAGTCCTTGGGGAGGGACTGAAGCTTTCTTT.